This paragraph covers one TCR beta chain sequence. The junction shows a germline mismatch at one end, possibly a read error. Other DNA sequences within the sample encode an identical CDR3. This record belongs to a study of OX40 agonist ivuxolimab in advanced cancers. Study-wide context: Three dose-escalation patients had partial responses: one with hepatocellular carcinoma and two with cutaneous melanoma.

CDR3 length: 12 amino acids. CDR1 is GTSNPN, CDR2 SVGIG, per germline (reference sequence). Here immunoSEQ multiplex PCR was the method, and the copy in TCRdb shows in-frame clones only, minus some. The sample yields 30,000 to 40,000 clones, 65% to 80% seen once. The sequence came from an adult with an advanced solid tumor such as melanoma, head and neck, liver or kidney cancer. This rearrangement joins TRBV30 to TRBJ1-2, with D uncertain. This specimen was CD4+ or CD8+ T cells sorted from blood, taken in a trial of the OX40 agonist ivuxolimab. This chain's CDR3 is CAWSAGLYGYTF. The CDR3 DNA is TGCGCCTGGAGTGCGGGTCTGTATGGCTACACCTTC.